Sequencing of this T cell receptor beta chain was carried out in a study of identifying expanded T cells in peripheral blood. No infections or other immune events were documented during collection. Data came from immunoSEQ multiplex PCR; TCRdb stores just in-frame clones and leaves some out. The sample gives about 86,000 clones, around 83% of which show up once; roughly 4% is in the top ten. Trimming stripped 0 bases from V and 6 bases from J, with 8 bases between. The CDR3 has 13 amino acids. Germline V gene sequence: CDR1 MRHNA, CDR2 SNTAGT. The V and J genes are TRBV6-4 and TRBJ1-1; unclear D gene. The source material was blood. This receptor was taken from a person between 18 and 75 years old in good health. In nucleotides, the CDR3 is TGTGCCAGCAGTGACTCTTGGGGTTCTGAAGCTTTCTTT. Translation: CASSDSWGSEAFF.